What follows are 23 T cell receptor beta chains derived from one specimen sequenced in a study of blood T cells in healthy people across ages. Next came a second PCR, run for about 7 to 12 cycles, which used a sample-barcoded 5' primer along with a J-beta primer mix. TCRdb passed the 5' RACE reads through MiXCR, listing each CDR3 protein once. This sample has roughly 1.5 million distinct CDR3 sequences, with 35% to 45% found just once. The sample taken for sequencing was blood. All receptors derive from a woman under 30 in good health.

Turning to this clonotype: The junction and the germline gene differ at one end; a read error may be behind it. The chain couples TRBV7-2 to TRBJ2-1, with a weak D call TRBD2 (5 bases). The germline V gene encodes CDR1 SGHTA and CDR2 FQGNSA. The CDR3 loop spans 16 amino acids. DNA for the CDR3: TGTGCCAGCAGCACGGACGGAAGGAACTCCTACAATGAGCGGTACTTC. Translating it yields CASSTDGRNSYNERYF.

This clonotype has only a few counts. The chain joins TRBV14 to TRBJ2-7, with 10 bases lining up with TRBD2. The trim removed 4 bases at V and 4 bases at J, leaving 7 bases unmatched. This CDR3 region has 15 residues. Germline CDR1 is SGHDN and CDR2 is FVKESK. The CDR3 is CASSLTGTSEYEQYF. The CDR3 bases are TGTGCCAGCAGCCTCACCGGGACTAGCGAATACGAGCAGTACTTC.

The V and J genes are TRBV3-1 and TRBJ1-4; D might be TRBD1 (5 bases). Germline V gene sequence: CDR1 LGHDT, CDR2 YNNKEL (reference sequence). The CDR3 spans 15 residues. Trimming removed 1 base from V and 4 bases from J, with 10 bases in between. CDR3: CASSQGRGLNEKLFF. In DNA, the CDR3 is TGTGCCAGCAGCCAAGGGAGGGGACTTAATGAAAAACTGTTTTTT.

The sample holds a few counts of this clonotype. V gene TRBV27 combines with J gene TRBJ2-1, with TRBD1 matching 9 bases. V was pared by 3 bases and J by 6 bases, with 15 bases of the junction left unmatched. The CDR3 is 18 residues long. The V gene's germline CDR1 is MNHEY and CDR2 SMNVEV (reference sequence). The CDR3 loop reads CASSFLAPSGTGTNEQFF. CDR3 in DNA: TGTGCCAGCAGTTTCTTGGCACCATCCGGGACAGGGACCAATGAGCAGTTCTTC.

The chain joins TRBV25-1 to TRBJ2-5; D possibly matches TRBD1 or TRBD2 (6 bases each). Germline V gene lookup returns CDR1 MGHDK and CDR2 SYGVNS. The CDR3 spans 16 residues. The ends were cut back, 6 bases at V and 9 bases at J, with 26 bases in the middle. The CDR3 region has the DNA TGTGCCAGCAGGTTGACCGTCGGACAGTCTGGGGAGGCCCAGTACTTC. Translated: CASRLTVGQSGEAQYF.

This sequence joins TRBV7-3 and TRBJ1-3; D is unresolved. CDR1 is SGHTA, CDR2 FQGTGA, per germline. The CDR3 extends over 14 amino acids. The V end lost 4 bases, the J end lost 7 bases, and 14 bases lay between the germline ends. The CDR3 region is CASSSDGRANTIYF. In nucleotides, the CDR3 is TGTGCCAGCAGCTCGGACGGACGAGCTAACACCATATATTTT.

The chain recombines TRBV29-1 with TRBJ2-5, with 8 bases identical to TRBD1. With the DNA end fitting TRBJ2-7 better, the J assignment may be wrong. There are 15 residues in the CDR3. Germline V gene data show CDR1 as SQVTM and CDR2 as ANQGSEA. Written as DNA, the CDR3 is TGCAGCGTCTCCTTCGGGGCAGGGGGCTGGTACGAGCAGTACTTC. Amino acid sequence: CSVSFGAGGWYEQYF.

J is TRBJ1-2 and V is TRBV15; D may be TRBD1 (6 bases). The CDR3 extends over 15 amino acids. Germline CDR1 reads LNHNV; CDR2 reads YYDKDF (reference sequence). Trimming removed 2 bases from V and 6 bases from J, with 16 bases in between. The CDR3 nucleotides are TGTGCCACCAGCAGAACAAACAGGGCTACGAATGGCTACACCTTC. It codes for CATSRTNRATNGYTF.

The CDR3 loop reads CATSDLGLAGNNEQFF. DNA of the CDR3: TGTGCCACCAGTGATTTGGGACTAGCGGGAAATAATGAGCAGTTCTTC. The chain couples TRBV24-1 to TRBJ2-1; 12 nucleotides line up with TRBD2. This CDR3 comprises 16 residues. Germline lookup yields CDR1 KGHDR and CDR2 SFDVKD. The V and J ends lost 0 bases and 7 bases, in that order; junction bases with no gene match: 3.

This clonotype was picked up many times. V gene TRBV15 combines with J gene TRBJ2-7, with TRBD1 matching over 9 bases. The junction had 3 bases not matched to a gene; V was cut back by 0 bases and J by 3 bases. This CDR3 is 15 amino acids long. Germline V lookup: CDR1 LNHNV, CDR2 YYDKDF (reference sequence). The CDR3 is CATSREATGGYEQYF. The CDR3, as DNA: TGTGCCACCAGCAGAGAGGCGACAGGGGGCTACGAGCAGTACTTC. The full variable domain, in which reference TRBV15 and TRBJ2-7 provide the parts outside the CDR3, is DAMVIQNPRYQVTQFGKPVTLSCSQTLNHNVMYWYQQKSSQAPKLLFHYYDKDFNNEADTPDNFQSRRPNTSFCFLDIRSPGLGDTAMYLCATSREATGGYEQYFGPGTRLTVT.

The sample holds a few counts of this clonotype. The V and J genes are TRBV3-1 and TRBJ2-5; D is ambiguous. Trimming shortened V by 3 bases and J by 8 bases, and 10 bases separated the two germline ends. Germline V CDR1 and CDR2: LGHDT, YNNKEL (reference sequence). The CDR3 spans 12 residues. The chain's CDR3 is CASSQPPDTQYF. CDR3 sequence (DNA): TGTGCCAGCAGCCAGCCGCCGGACACCCAGTACTTC.

This clonotype has only a few counts. The chain has TRBV20-1 and TRBJ2-7; no clear D. V dropped 1 base and J dropped 6 bases, with 10 bases sitting between them. The CDR3 extends over 12 amino acids. Germline lookup yields CDR1 DFQATT and CDR2 SNEGSKA (reference sequence). In DNA form, the CDR3 reads TGCAGTGCTAGAGGGGGAACCGGCGAGCAGTACTTC. As protein: CSARGGTGEQYF.

V and J are TRBV29-1 and TRBJ2-5, with D maybe TRBD2 (5 bases). CDR1 and CDR2 from the germline V gene are SQVTM and ANQGSEA. V was trimmed by 4 bases and J by 11 bases, leaving 29 bases between them. CDR3 size: 16 residues. CDR3 sequence (DNA): TGCAGCGTTGGGAGTCCCGGGATAAGTTCTACGAAAGAGCAGTACTTC. Translating gives CSVGSPGISSTKEQYF.

The V and J genes are TRBV12-3 or TRBV12-4 and TRBJ2-1; D ambiguous. V was cut by 0 bases and J by 2 bases, with 5 bases left in between. The CDR3 sequence is 14 residues long. The CDR3 is CASSLAVPYNEQFF. The CDR3 DNA follows: TGTGCCAGCAGTTTAGCTGTACCCTACAATGAGCAGTTCTTC.

On this clonotype: An end of the junction does not agree with germline; a read error may underlie this. V and J are TRBV12-5 and TRBJ2-2; 8 nucleotides line up with TRBD1. Germline CDR1 and CDR2: LGHNT and FRNRAP. The CDR3 consists of 18 residues. The CDR3 region is CASGQPAGQGRNTGELFF. In nucleotides, the CDR3 is TGTGCTAGTGGTCAACCAGCAGGACAGGGTAGAAACACCGGGGAGTTGTTTTTT.

The table lists this clonotype with a few counts. The gene calls are TRBV20-1 and TRBJ2-4, with 7 bases fitting TRBD2. The J call is doubtful: the DNA matches TRBJ2-7 better. CDR1 is DFQATT and CDR2 is SNEGSKA in the germline V gene (reference sequence). The CDR3 sequence is 14 residues long. This CDR3 reads CSAREGTTLHEQYF. CDR3 DNA: TGCAGTGCTAGAGAAGGGACTACCCTGCACGAGCAGTACTTC.

This clonotype was counted only a few times. CDR3 protein: CAISEAGQGQPQHF. CDR3 coding DNA: TGTGCCATCAGTGAGGCCGGACAGGGTCAGCCCCAGCATTTT. The chain links TRBV10-3 to TRBJ1-5; 8 nucleotides line up with TRBD1. Trimming removed 2 bases from V and 6 bases from J; junction bases left unmatched: 3. The CDR3 length is 14 residues. Per the germline V gene, CDR1 is ENHRY and CDR2 is SYGVKD.

The chain joins TRBV21-1 to TRBJ2-2; TRBD1 is the table's D call and was not checked against the DNA. TRBV21-1 is flagged as a pseudogene. The CDR3 loop spans 13 amino acids. The chain's CDR3 is CAQRAGGTGELFF. CDR3 in DNA: TGTGCCCAACGGGCGGGGGGAACCGGGGAGCTGTTTTTT.

The genes are TRBV4-1 and TRBJ2-7, with unresolved D. This CDR3 has 14 amino acids. Germline CDR1 is MGHRA and CDR2 is YSYEKL. With 1 base removed from V and 2 bases from J, the gap between germline ends came to 9 bases. The CDR3 is CASSQAPGPYEQYF. DNA of the CDR3: TGCGCCAGCAGCCAAGCGCCAGGTCCCTACGAGCAGTACTTC.

In its sample, this clonotype was seen a few times. The chain recombines TRBV19 with TRBJ1-1; D possibly corresponds to TRBD1 (6 bases). Germline CDR1 LNHDA, CDR2 SQIVND (reference sequence). V shed 4 bases and J shed 6 bases, with 9 bases lying between them. There are 12 residues in the CDR3. The CDR3 DNA follows: TGTGCCAGTAGTAGAGGGGGTCCTGAAGCTTTCTTT. This gives the protein CASSRGGPEAFF.

The chain employs TRBV20-1 and TRBJ2-5; D not resolved. Trimming stripped 3 bases from V and 3 bases from J, with 14 bases between. The CDR3 runs 14 residues. CDR1 is DFQATT and CDR2 is SNEGSKA in the germline V gene (reference sequence). The CDR3 bases are TGCAGTGCTAGGAATCGTCGTGGGGAAGAGACCCAGTACTTC. This sequence encodes CSARNRRGEETQYF.

This chain links TRBV6-2 or TRBV6-3 with TRBJ1-1; TRBD1 matches 7 bases. This CDR3 spans 15 amino acids. V dropped 2 bases and J dropped 3; count of bases not matched to a gene: 6. Per germline, CDR1 MNHEY and CDR2 SVGEGT. CDR3 loop: CASSYRQGGYTEAFF. For the CDR3, the DNA is TGTGCCAGCAGTTACCGACAGGGAGGTTACACTGAAGCTTTCTTT.

This clonotype was seen more than once but under ten times. This chain links TRBV20-1 with TRBJ2-1; 8 bases match TRBD2. This CDR3 is 15 amino acids long. The germline CDR1 and CDR2 sequences are DFQATT and SNEGSKA (reference sequence). J gave up 6 bases and V 5 bases, and 12 bases lay outside the gene matches. The CDR3, as DNA: TGCAGTGCTCCAGAACTAGCGGACTTTTCCAATGAGCAGTTCTTC. Its protein product is CSAPELADFSNEQFF.